One sample yielded the 10 T cell receptor beta chains listed below, sequenced in a study of beta chain features in type 1 diabetes. Reverse transcription of all isolated RNA meant that expressed TCRB transcripts were sequenced. Sequencing was performed with immunoSEQ multiplex PCR; in TCRdb, only in-frame clones are kept and a portion is missing. The sample holds about 620,000 clones, 15% seen once. The material sequenced was naive CD4+ T cells from blood. The source is a man in his late teens or twenties in good health.

V usage is TRBV4-1 and J usage is TRBJ1-5; D not certain. The germline V gene has CDR1 MGHRA and CDR2 YSYEKL. The ends were cut back, 2 bases at V and 6 bases at J, with 17 bases in the middle. CDR3 size: 16 residues. The CDR3 coding sequence is TGCGCCAGCAGCCAAATCGCGATAGGGAGCGGTCAGCCCCAGCATTTT. Protein: CASSQIAIGSGQPQHF.

This clone has a handful of counts. The rearrangement links TRBV28 to TRBJ2-7; D perhaps matches TRBD1 (6 bases). Germline V gives CDR1 MDHEN, CDR2 SYDVKM. CDR3 length: 13 residues. Trimming cost V 8 bases and J 3 bases, with 14 bases left between them. Here the CDR3 reads CASGGRRDYEQYF. DNA for the CDR3: TGTGCCAGCGGGGGCCGCAGGGACTACGAGCAGTACTTC.

This clone was seen only a few times. This rearrangement joins TRBV6-6 to TRBJ2-7; D is unresolved. Germline values: CDR1 MNHNY, CDR2 SVGAGI (reference sequence). CDR3 length: 13 amino acids. V gave up 2 bases and J gave up 2 bases, with 7 bases separating them. The CDR3 sequence: CASSYVRTYEQYF. In DNA form, the CDR3 reads TGTGCCAGCAGTTACGTACGGACCTACGAGCAGTACTTC.

There are a few counts of this clone. The chain combines TRBV7-9 with TRBJ1-2; D call uncertain. The germline V and J ends were trimmed by 6 bases and 0 bases, with 8 bases remaining between them. Germline V lookup: CDR1 SEHNR, CDR2 FQNEAQ (reference sequence). CDR3 length equals 13 residues. The DNA for the CDR3 is TGTGCCAGCAGACAGCCATCTAACTATGGCTACACCTTC. It specifies CASRQPSNYGYTF.

The V gene is TRBV9, the J gene TRBJ2-6; TRBD1 matches at 8 bases. CDR1 is SGDLS, CDR2 YYNGEE, per germline. This CDR3 has 16 amino acids. The V segment lost 3 bases and the J segment 4 bases; nucleotides outside the gene matches: 6. For the CDR3, the DNA is TGTGCCAGCAGCGCGCAGGGGGCTAACGGGGCCAACGTCCTGACTTTC. It is translated as CASSAQGANGANVLTF.

About this clone: Other DNA sequences in the same sample also yield this CDR3. The rearrangement joins TRBV7-2 to TRBJ2-7; D ambiguous. This CDR3 region has 11 residues. Germline V gene sequence: CDR1 SGHTA, CDR2 FQGNSA. With 2 bases removed from V and 4 bases from J, the gap between germline ends came to 3 bases. The CDR3 region has the DNA TGTGCCAGCAGCTTAAATTACGAGCAGTACTTC. Translation gives CASSLNYEQYF. Complete variable domain (other parts from reference TRBV7-2 and TRBJ2-7): GAGVSQSPSNKVTEKGKDVELRCDPISGHTALYWYRQSLGQGLEFLIYFQGNSAPDKSGLPSDRFSAERTGGSVSTLTIQRTQQEDSAVYLCASSLNYEQYFGPGTRLTVT.

The rearrangement uses TRBV7-2 and TRBJ2-5; 7 positions match TRBD1. The germline CDR1 and CDR2 sequences are SGHTA and FQGNSA. The CDR3 covers 15 residues. J lost 9 bases, V lost 4 bases, and 14 bases had no gene match. The CDR3 is CASSSAQGWGLAQYF. The CDR3 nucleotides are TGTGCCAGCAGCTCGGCACAGGGGTGGGGGTTAGCCCAGTACTTC. Based on the CDR3 plus reference TRBV7-2 and TRBJ2-5, the full variable domain is GAGVSQSPSNKVTEKGKDVELRCDPISGHTALYWYRQSLGQGLEFLIYFQGNSAPDKSGLPSDRFSAERTGGSVSTLTIQRTQQEDSAVYLCASSSAQGWGLAQYFGPGTRLLVL.

The chain carries TRBV2 and TRBJ1-2; 9 nucleotides match TRBD1. J lost 11 bases, V lost 4 bases, and 5 bases had no gene match. Per the germline V gene, CDR1 is SNHLY and CDR2 is FYNNEI. The CDR3 extends over 12 amino acids. The CDR3 DNA reads as TGTGCCAGCAGTGCTCGGGACAGGGATTACACCTTC. This encodes CASSARDRDYTF.

V gene TRBV1 combines with J gene TRBJ2-5; the table's D call, TRBD2, has no DNA check behind it. TRBV1 is a listed pseudogene. The CDR3 is made up of 14 amino acids. The CDR3 loop reads CTSSQDTFQETQYF. CDR3 nucleotide sequence: TGCACCAGCAGCCAAGACACTTTCCAAGAGACCCAGTACTTC.

This chain joins TRBV7-2 and TRBJ2-3; 8 bases align to TRBD2. This CDR3 spans 16 amino acids. From germline, CDR1 is SGHTA and CDR2 FQGNSA. Germline trimming cut 5 bases from V and 4 bases from J; bases unmatched to any gene: 11. The CDR3 loop reads CASSRTSPIGADTQYF. The CDR3 coding sequence is TGTGCCAGCAGCCGGACTAGCCCCATTGGCGCAGATACGCAGTATTTT.